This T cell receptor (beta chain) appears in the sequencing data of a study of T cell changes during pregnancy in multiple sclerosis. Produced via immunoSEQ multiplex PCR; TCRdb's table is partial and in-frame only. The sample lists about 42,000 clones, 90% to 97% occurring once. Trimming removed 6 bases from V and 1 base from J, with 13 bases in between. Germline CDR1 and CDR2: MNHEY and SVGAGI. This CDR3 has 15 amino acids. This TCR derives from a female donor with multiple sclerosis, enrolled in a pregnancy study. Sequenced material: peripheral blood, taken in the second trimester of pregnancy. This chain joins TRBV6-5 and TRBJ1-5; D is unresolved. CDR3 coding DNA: TGTGCCAGCAGCGTGGGTTTCGGGAGCAATCAGCCCCAGCATTTT. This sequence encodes CASSVGFGSNQPQHF.